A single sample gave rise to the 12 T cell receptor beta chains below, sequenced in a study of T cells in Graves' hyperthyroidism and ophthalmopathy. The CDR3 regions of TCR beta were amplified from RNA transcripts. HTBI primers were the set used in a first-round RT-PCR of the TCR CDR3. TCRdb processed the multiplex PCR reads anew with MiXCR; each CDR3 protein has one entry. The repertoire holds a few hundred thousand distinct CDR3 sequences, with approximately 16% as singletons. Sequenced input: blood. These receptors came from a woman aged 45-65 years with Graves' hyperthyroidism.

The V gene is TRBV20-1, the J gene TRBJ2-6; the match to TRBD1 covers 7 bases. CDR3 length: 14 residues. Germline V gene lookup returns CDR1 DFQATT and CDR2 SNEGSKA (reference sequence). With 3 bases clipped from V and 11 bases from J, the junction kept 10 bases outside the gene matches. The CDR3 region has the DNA TGCAGTGCTAGGACGACAGGGACCGGCCACGTCCTGACTTTC. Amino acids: CSARTTGTGHVLTF.

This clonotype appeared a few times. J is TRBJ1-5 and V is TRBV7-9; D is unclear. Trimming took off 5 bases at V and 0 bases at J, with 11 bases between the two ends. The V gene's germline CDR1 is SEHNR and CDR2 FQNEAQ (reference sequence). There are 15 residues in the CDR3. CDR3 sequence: CASSGTEYSNQPQHF. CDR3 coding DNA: TGTGCCAGCAGCGGAACAGAGTATAGCAATCAGCCCCAGCATTTT.

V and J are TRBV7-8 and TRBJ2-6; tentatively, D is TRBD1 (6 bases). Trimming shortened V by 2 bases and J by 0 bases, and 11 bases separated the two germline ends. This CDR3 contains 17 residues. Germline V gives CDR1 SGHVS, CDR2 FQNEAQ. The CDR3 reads CASSLMGAVSGANVLTF. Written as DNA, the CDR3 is TGTGCCAGCAGCTTAATGGGGGCGGTCTCTGGGGCCAACGTCCTGACTTTC.

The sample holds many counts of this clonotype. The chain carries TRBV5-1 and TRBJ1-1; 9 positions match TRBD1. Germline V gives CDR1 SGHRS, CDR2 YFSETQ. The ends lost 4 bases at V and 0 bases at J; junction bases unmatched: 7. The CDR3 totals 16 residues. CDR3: CASSVGQGGLNTEAFF. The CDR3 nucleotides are TGCGCCAGCAGCGTGGGACAGGGAGGGTTGAACACTGAAGCTTTCTTT. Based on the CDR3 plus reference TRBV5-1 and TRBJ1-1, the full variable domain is KAGVTQTPRYLIKTRGQQVTLSCSPISGHRSVSWYQQTPGQGLQFLFEYFSETQRNKGNFPGRFSGRQFSNSRSEMNVSTLELGDSALYLCASSVGQGGLNTEAFFGQGTRLTVV.

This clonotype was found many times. CDR3 bases: TGTGCCAGCAGCCCGAGAGTTTGGGGAGAGACCCAGTACTTC. It encodes CASSPRVWGETQYF. This chain links TRBV14 with TRBJ2-5; D remains ambiguous. V lost 4 bases and J lost 4, with 13 bases in between. Germline CDR1 reads SGHDN; CDR2 reads FVKESK. This CDR3 region has 14 residues.

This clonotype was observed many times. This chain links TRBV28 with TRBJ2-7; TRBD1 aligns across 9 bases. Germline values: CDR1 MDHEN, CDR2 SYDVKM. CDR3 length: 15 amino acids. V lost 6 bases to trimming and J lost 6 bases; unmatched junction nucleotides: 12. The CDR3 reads CASSNHDRGMPEQYF. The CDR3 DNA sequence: TGTGCCAGCAGCAACCATGACAGGGGGATGCCCGAGCAGTACTTC.

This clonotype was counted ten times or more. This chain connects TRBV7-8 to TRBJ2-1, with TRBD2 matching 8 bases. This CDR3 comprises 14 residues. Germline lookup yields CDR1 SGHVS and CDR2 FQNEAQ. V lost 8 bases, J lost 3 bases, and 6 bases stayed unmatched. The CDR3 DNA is TGTGCCAGCGGTGTTACTAGCGGCTACAATGAGCAGTTCTTC. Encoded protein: CASGVTSGYNEQFF.

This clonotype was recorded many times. The CDR3 DNA is TGTGCCAGCAGGGAGACTAGCGGGAGTTCCTACAATGAGCAGTTCTTC. This encodes CASRETSGSSYNEQFF. The chain uses TRBV2 and TRBJ2-1; 12 nucleotides match TRBD2. CDR3 size: 16 residues. Germline V lookup: CDR1 SNHLY, CDR2 FYNNEI. Trimming cost V 6 bases and J 1 base; bases outside gene matches: 4.

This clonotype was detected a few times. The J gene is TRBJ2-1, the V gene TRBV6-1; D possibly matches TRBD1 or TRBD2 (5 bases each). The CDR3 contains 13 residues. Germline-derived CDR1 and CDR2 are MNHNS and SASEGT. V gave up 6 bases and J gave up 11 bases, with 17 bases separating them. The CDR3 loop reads CASSQNPWGKQFF. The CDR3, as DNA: TGTGCCAGCAGCCAGAATCCCTGGGGGAAGCAGTTCTTC.

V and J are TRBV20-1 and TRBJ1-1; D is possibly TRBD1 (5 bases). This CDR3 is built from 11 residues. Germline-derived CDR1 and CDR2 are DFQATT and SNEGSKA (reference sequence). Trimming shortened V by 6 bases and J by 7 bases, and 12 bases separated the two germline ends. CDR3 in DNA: TGCAGTGCCCTCGGGGGGGTTGAAGCTTTCTTT. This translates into CSALGGVEAFF.

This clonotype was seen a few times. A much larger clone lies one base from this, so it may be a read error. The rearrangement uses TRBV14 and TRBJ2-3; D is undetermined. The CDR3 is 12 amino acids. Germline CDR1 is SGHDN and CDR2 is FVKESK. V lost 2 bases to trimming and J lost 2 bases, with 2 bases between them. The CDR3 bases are TGTGCCAGCAGCCAATACACAGATACGCAGTATTTT. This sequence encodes CASSQYTDTQYF.

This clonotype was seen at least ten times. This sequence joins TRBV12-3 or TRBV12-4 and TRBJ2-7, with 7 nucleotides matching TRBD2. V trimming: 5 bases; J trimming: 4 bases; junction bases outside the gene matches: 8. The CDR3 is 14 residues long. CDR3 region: CASSPSGNGYEQYF. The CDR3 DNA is TGTGCCAGCAGTCCGAGCGGGAATGGGTACGAGCAGTACTTC.